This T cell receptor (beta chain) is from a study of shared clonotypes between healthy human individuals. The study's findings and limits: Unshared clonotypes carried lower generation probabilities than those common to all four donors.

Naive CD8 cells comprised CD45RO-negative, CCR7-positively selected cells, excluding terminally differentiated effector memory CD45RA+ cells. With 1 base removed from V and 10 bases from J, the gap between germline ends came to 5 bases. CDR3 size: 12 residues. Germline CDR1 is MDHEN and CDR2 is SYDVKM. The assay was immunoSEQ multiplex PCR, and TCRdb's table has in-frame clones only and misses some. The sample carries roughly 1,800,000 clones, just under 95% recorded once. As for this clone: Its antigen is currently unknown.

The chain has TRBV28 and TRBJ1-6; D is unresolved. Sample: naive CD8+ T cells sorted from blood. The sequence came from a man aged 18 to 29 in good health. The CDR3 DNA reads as TGTGCCAGCAGTTTATCCCCCTCACCCCTCCACTTT. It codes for CASSLSPSPLHF.